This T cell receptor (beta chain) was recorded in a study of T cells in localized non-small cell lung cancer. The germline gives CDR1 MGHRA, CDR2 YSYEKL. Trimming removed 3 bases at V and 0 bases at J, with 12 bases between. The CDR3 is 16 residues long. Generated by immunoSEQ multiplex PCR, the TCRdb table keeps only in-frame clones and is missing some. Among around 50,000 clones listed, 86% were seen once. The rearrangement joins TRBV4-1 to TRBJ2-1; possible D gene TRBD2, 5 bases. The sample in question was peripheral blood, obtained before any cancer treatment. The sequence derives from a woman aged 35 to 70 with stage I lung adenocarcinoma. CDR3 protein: CASSQTGKSSYNEQFF. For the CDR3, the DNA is TGCGCCAGCAGCCAGACGGGGAAAAGCTCCTACAATGAGCAGTTCTTC.